This T cell receptor beta chain was sequenced for a study of blood T cell repertoires in COVID-19 (dated by TCRdb to the early 2020s). In the study overall: Samples covering the acute and convalescent phases of COVID-19 were provided by collaborators in the United States, Italy and Spain. The prospective study material was composed of cDNA or gDNA derived from T cells, B-cell-depleted T cells, or PBMCs. The samples were drawn from the first 160 participants of the ongoing ImmuneRACE study and from under 1,500 subjects provided by 6 global collaborators. The dataset comprised deeply sampled blood TCRbeta repertoires from subjects exposed to, actively infected with, or recovered from COVID-19. The repertoires were released in a freely available public database intended as a resource for research on the immune response to SARS-CoV-2. A de-identified subject ID, COVID-19 status, age in years and sex were almost always included in the sample metadata. Where available, HLA class I and class II types were obtained from metadata supplied by the sample provider rather than from assay-based typing. The paper as a whole reports these results and caveats: The quantity of clinical and demographic metadata differed by source and by participant and was supplied without curation.

Between the V and J ends, shortened by 4 bases and 5 bases respectively, the junction contains 14 bases. Measured from the cysteine to the phenylalanine, the CDR3 is 14 residues long. The CDR3 DNA has 42 bases and is translated from base 1. The germline V gene supplies CDR1 MNHEY and CDR2 SVGAGI. The immunoSEQ Assay, a bias-controlled multiplex PCR, was used to amplify TCRbeta CDR3 regions from genomic DNA. As for the authors' bioinformatics: The number of nucleated cells in each sample was estimated from the amplification of reference gene primers within the assay. Sequence reads were collapsed and filtered to measure the absolute abundance of every unique TCRbeta CDR3 rearrangement. Productive Simpson clonality was computed per sample as the square root of Simpson's diversity index over productive rearrangements. In its TCRdb copy, this immuneACCESS table keeps in-frame sequences only and misses some clones. Where compared with another copy, unresolved V genes explain less than half of these, and the others have no known cause. The V and J calls and clone size come from that table; D and trimming were worked out from the DNA. The sample table shows 200,000 to 250,000 clones, and around nine tenths are seen once. The ten largest make up 1.5% to 2% of the sample.

Another Seattle source contributed samples from volunteer blood donors who had recovered from COVID-19. Whole blood was collected in K2EDTA tubes by collaborating institutions according to the institutions' own protocols. For TCRbeta analysis, collaborators shipped samples as frozen whole blood, isolated PBMCs, or DNA extracted from either of those sample types. This clone appeared a single time. Its target antigen remains unknown. The sample holds no much larger clone one base away, and base qualities are not on file. The sample comprised peripheral blood. The clonotype comes from a woman in her sixties or seventies who had recovered from COVID-19. The chain links TRBV6-5 with TRBJ2-5, with a weak D call of TRBD1 (6 bases match). The DNA reads as follows: TGTGCCAGCAGTTTACAGGGAGCTTATGAGACCCAGTACTTC. Translated, this gives CASSLQGAYETQYF.